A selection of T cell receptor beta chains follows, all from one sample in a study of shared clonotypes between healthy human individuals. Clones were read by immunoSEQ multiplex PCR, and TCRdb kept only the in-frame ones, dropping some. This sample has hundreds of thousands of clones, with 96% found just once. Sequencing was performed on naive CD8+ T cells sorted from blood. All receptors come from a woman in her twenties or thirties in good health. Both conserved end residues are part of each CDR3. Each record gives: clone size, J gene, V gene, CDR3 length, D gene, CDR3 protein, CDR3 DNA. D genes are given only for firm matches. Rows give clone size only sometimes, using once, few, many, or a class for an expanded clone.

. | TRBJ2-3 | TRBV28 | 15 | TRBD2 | CASSPGGRDTDTQYF | TGTGCCAGCAGCCCCGGGGGGAGGGACACAGATACGCAGTATTTT
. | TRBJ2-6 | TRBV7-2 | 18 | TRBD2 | CASSFHPGGGSGANVLTF | TGTGCCAGCAGCTTCCACCCGGGAGGAGGCTCTGGGGCCAACGTCCTGACTTTC
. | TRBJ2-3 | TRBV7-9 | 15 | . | CASSPTNSGTDTQYF | TGTGCCAGCAGCCCCACGAACTCCGGGACAGATACGCAGTATTTT
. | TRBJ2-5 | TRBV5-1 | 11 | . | CASSLAQTQYF | TGCGCCAGCAGCTTGGCCCAGACCCAGTACTTC
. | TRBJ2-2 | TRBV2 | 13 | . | CASGERNTGELFF | TGTGCCAGCGGGGAGAGGAACACCGGGGAGCTGTTTTTT
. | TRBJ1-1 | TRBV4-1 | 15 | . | CASSQDTWGDTEAFF | TGCGCCAGCAGCCAAGACACCTGGGGGGACACTGAAGCTTTCTTT
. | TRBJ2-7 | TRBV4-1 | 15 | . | CASSLQGLGAYEQYF | TGCGCCAGCAGCCTCCAGGGGCTAGGGGCCTACGAGCAGTACTTC
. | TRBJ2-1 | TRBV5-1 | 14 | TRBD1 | CASSPGTEYNEQFF | TGCGCCAGCAGCCCCGGGACAGAGTACAATGAGCAGTTCTTC
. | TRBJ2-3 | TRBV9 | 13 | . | CASSVVSADTQYF | TGTGCCAGCAGCGTAGTATCCGCAGATACGCAGTATTTT
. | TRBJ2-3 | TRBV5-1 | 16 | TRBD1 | CASSLEGQGPTDTQYF | TGCGCCAGCAGCTTAGAAGGACAGGGTCCCACAGATACGCAGTATTTT
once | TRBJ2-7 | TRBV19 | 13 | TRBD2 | CASSLAESYEQYF | TGTGCCAGTAGCCTAGCGGAGTCCTACGAGCAGTACTTC
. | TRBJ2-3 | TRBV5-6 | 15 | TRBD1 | CASSWRTGPTDTQYF | TGTGCCAGCAGCTGGAGGACAGGACCCACAGATACGCAGTATTTT
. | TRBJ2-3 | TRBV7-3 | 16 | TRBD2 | CASSLQASGSPDTQYF | TGTGCCAGCAGCTTACAGGCTAGCGGGAGCCCAGATACGCAGTATTTT
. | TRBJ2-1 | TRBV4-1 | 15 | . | CASSPREAVYNEQFF | TGCGCCAGCAGCCCCAGGGAAGCGGTGTACAATGAGCAGTTCTTC
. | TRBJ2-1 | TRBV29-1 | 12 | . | CSVGPSFHEQFF | TGCAGCGTTGGCCCTTCCTTCCATGAGCAGTTCTTC